This TCR beta chain derives from a study of cytomegalovirus exposure and HLA in healthy donors. The assay was immunoSEQ multiplex PCR, and TCRdb's table has in-frame clones only and misses some. This table has fewer than 120,000 clones, more than 75% appearing once. The specimen sequenced was PBMCs. The source is a woman aged 30 to 39 in good health and CMV-seropositive.

For the CDR3, the DNA is TGTGCCAGCAGCACACAGGGAAGAAGCTCCTACGAGCAGTACTTC. Protein sequence: CASSTQGRSSYEQYF. The rearrangement joins TRBV5-5 to TRBJ2-7; tentative D call: TRBD1 (6 bases). This CDR3 has 15 amino acids. The V gene lost 4 bases and the J gene lost 0 bases, with 14 bases spanning the gap. Germline-derived CDR1 and CDR2 are SGHKS and YYEKEE (reference sequence).